One sample yielded the 14 T cell receptor beta chains listed below, sequenced in a study of blood T cell repertoires in COVID-19. Data came from immunoSEQ multiplex PCR; TCRdb stores just in-frame clones and leaves some out. The sample has 150,000 to 200,000 clones, 70% to 90% seen once. The source material was peripheral blood. These receptor sequences come from a man aged 35-49 years who had recovered from COVID-19.

This clone was seen only a few times. V and J are TRBV7-2 and TRBJ2-7, with D perhaps TRBD2 (6 bases). The CDR3 runs to 14 residues. Germline CDR1 and CDR2: SGHTA and FQGNSA. Trimming took off 2 bases at V and 6 bases at J, with 14 bases between the two ends. CDR3 nucleotides: TGTGCCAGCAGCTTAAAGACGGGAGTGTTCGAGCAGTACTTC. It codes for CASSLKTGVFEQYF.

The chain links TRBV30 to TRBJ1-2; no reliable D call. From germline, CDR1 is GTSNPN and CDR2 SVGIG (reference sequence). This CDR3 has 13 amino acids. Trimming cost V 4 bases and J 4 bases, with 13 bases left between them. CDR3 sequence: CAWKRSGSYGYTF. The DNA for the CDR3 is TGTGCCTGGAAGAGGAGTGGGAGCTATGGCTACACCTTC.

This rearrangement joins TRBV2 to TRBJ2-3; D unresolved. V gave up 3 bases and J gave up 9 bases, with 4 bases separating them. From germline, CDR1 is SNHLY and CDR2 FYNNEI. The CDR3 length is 10 residues. CDR3 sequence reads: CASSDQTQYF. CDR3 DNA sequence: TGTGCCAGCAGTGATCAGACGCAGTATTTT. The entire variable domain, with the rest obtained from reference TRBV2 and TRBJ2-3, is as follows: EPEVTQTPSHQVTQMGQEVILRCVPISNHLYFYWYRQILGQKVEFLVSFYNNEISEKSEIFDDQFSVERPDGSNFTLKIRSTKLEDSAMYFCASSDQTQYFGPGTRLTVL.

The chain recombines TRBV12-3 or TRBV12-4 with TRBJ1-1; 9 positions agree with TRBD1. The CDR3 totals 13 residues. With 6 bases clipped from V and 8 bases from J, the junction kept 7 bases outside the gene matches. The CDR3, as DNA: TGTGCCAGCAGACGACGGACAGGGGAAGAAGCTTTCTTT. Translating gives CASRRRTGEEAFF.

The chain is built from TRBV7-9 and TRBJ2-1, with TRBD1 identical over 7 bases. The V and J ends lost 9 bases and 1 base, in that order; junction bases with no gene match: 3. The V gene's germline CDR1 is SEHNR and CDR2 FQNEAQ (reference sequence). This CDR3 has 13 amino acids. The CDR3 DNA follows: TGTGCCAGTCGACAGGGATCCTACAATGAGCAGTTCTTC. Its translation: CASRQGSYNEQFF. Complete variable domain (other parts from reference TRBV7-9 and TRBJ2-1): DTGVSQNPRHKITKRGQNVTFRCDPISEHNRLYWYRQTLGQGPEFLTYFQNEAQLEKSRLLSDRFSAERPKGSFSTLEIQRTEQGDSAMYLCASRQGSYNEQFFGPGTRLTVL.

This chain links TRBV4-2 with TRBJ2-7; 8 bases line up with TRBD2. The CDR3 sequence is 17 residues long. Trimming took 3 bases from V and 0 from J; bases not matched to a gene: 10. Germline V gene data show CDR1 as LGHNA and CDR2 as YNFKEQ. The CDR3 loop reads CASSQGGAGGLSYEQYF. The CDR3 DNA is TGTGCCAGCAGCCAGGGGGGGGCGGGAGGCCTCTCCTACGAGCAGTACTTC.

The J gene is TRBJ2-3, the V gene TRBV6-4, with 9 bases fitting TRBD2. The CDR3 runs 16 residues. The junction had 8 bases not matched to a gene; V was cut back by 3 bases and J by 4 bases. The germline V gene has CDR1 MRHNA and CDR2 SNTAGT. CDR3 DNA: TGTGCCAGCAGTGATTGTAGCGGGAGTGGGTCAGATACGCAGTATTTT. It specifies CASSDCSGSGSDTQYF.

Only one count was recorded for this clone. The rearrangement links TRBV3-1 (or the pseudogene TRBV3-2) to TRBJ2-5; D perhaps matches TRBD2 (5 bases). The V end was cut by 3 bases, the J end by 4 bases, with 9 bases between. The CDR3 loop spans 13 amino acids. Germline CDR1 LGHDT, CDR2 YNNKEL (reference sequence). The CDR3 is CASSHLGRETQYF. CDR3 sequence (DNA): TGTGCCAGCAGCCACCTAGGGAGAGAGACCCAGTACTTC.

The chain employs TRBV7-2 and TRBJ2-7; 7 nucleotides line up with TRBD2. The V and J ends lost 1 base and 2 bases, in that order; junction bases with no gene match: 2. The CDR3 has 14 amino acids. Germline CDR1 SGHTA, CDR2 FQGNSA. The CDR3 sequence is CASSLEGGPYEQYF. The CDR3 coding sequence is TGTGCCAGCAGCTTAGAGGGAGGGCCCTACGAGCAGTACTTC.

This clone has only a few counts. This chain links TRBV4-3 with TRBJ2-3, with 10 bases aligning to TRBD1. Germline V gene sequence: CDR1 LGHNA, CDR2 YSLEER. The V and J ends lost 0 bases and 6 bases, in that order; junction bases with no gene match: 6. This CDR3 is built from 16 residues. CDR3 in amino acids: CASSQDATGGLDTQYF. CDR3 nucleotides: TGCGCCAGCAGCCAAGATGCGACAGGGGGCCTGGATACGCAGTATTTT.

A note on this clone: At one of its ends the junction is not consistent with the germline gene, which may arise from a read error. V and J are TRBV7-7 and TRBJ2-7; 7 bases agree with TRBD1. Germline V gene sequence: CDR1 SSHAT, CDR2 FNYEAQ (reference sequence). This CDR3 comprises 13 residues. The CDR3 nucleotides read TGTGCTAGCAGCCCGGGACAGTCCTACGAGCAGTACTTC. As protein: CASSPGQSYEQYF.

The V call is TRBV2, the J call TRBJ2-4, with a possible D match to TRBD1 (6 bases). Germline V gene lookup returns CDR1 SNHLY and CDR2 FYNNEI. The CDR3 is made up of 13 amino acids. V gave up 8 bases and J gave up 7 bases, with 15 bases separating them. The CDR3 here is CASRYTGNNIQYF. As DNA, the CDR3 is TGTGCCAGCCGTTACACAGGGAATAACATTCAGTACTTC.

V and J are TRBV4-2 and TRBJ1-2, with a tentative D call TRBD1 (6 bases). V gave up 0 bases and J gave up 8 bases, with 19 bases separating them. The CDR3 totals 16 residues. Germline V gene lookup returns CDR1 LGHNA and CDR2 YNFKEQ. DNA for the CDR3: TGTGCCAGCAGCCAAGAGGACAGCACTAAACTCTGGGGCTACACCTTC. It is translated as CASSQEDSTKLWGYTF.

V and J are TRBV7-9 and TRBJ2-1, with unresolved D. The V end lost 0 bases, the J end lost 4 bases, and 7 bases lay between the germline ends. From germline, CDR1 is SEHNR and CDR2 FQNEAQ (reference sequence). The CDR3 runs to 14 residues. CDR3 DNA sequence: TGTGCCAGCAGCTTAGCTGGCGGTTACAATGAGCAGTTCTTC. It yields the protein CASSLAGGYNEQFF.